This record looks at one TCR beta chain sequence and its context. Its specificity is not known. TCRdb keeps only in-frame clones here, not all; method: immunoSEQ multiplex PCR. The data contain around 80,000 clones, roughly four fifths of them singletons. This sample stems from a study of radiotherapy plus CTLA-4 blockade in lung cancer. This CDR3 comprises 12 residues. Germline V gives CDR1 PRHDT, CDR2 FYEKMQ (reference sequence). V lost 5 bases and J 8 bases, leaving 10 bases between the germline ends. Study conclusions and caveats: Tumor-origin TCR clones grew in blood after radiotherapy plus ipilimumab.

Sequencing was performed on peripheral blood, taken from a patient treated with radiotherapy plus ipilimumab. The clonotype comes from a human donor with non-small cell lung cancer who had stable disease on radiotherapy plus ipilimumab. The rearrangement uses TRBV13 and TRBJ2-1; D ambiguous. The CDR3 DNA follows: TGTGCCAGCAGCCTACAACCGTATGAGCAGTTCTTC. Translated: CASSLQPYEQFF.